What follows is one T cell receptor beta chain and its context. Its antigen is not identified. TCRdb's table, derived via immunoSEQ multiplex PCR, lists solely in-frame clones and lacks some. The repertoire consists of 50,000 or so clones, with roughly 80% occurring once and the leading ten covering around 18%. This sample was included in a study of a mutant IDH1 vaccine in newly diagnosed glioma. Overall study: It was radiotherapy, temozolomide, or both that patients received previously, with most receiving both.

Notes on the study in general: Changes to the top peripheral T cell clonotypes appeared unrelated to pseudoprogression.

The CDR3 is 14 residues long. CDR1 and CDR2 from the germline V gene are MGHRA and YSYEKL. Trimming pared 0 bases from V and 0 bases from J, leaving 5 bases between. Time point denoted: baseline, week 1 (first vaccination visit). Documented treatment: pre-vaccination baseline after standard-of-care therapy. This clonotype was obtained from a man younger than 30 with glioma. The V call is TRBV4-1, the J call TRBJ1-2, with unresolved D. Here the sequenced sample was PBMCs, taken from a glioma patient treated with radiotherapy, temozolomide or both. The CDR3 DNA reads TGCGCCAGCAGCCAAGAAGCGTCTAACTATGGCTACACCTTC. Residues: CASSQEASNYGYTF.